These 9 T cell receptor beta chains came from one sample sequenced in a study of T-cell reconstitution after alpha-beta-depleted transplantation in children. Preparation of the TCRbeta library used unique molecular identifiers. TCRdb ran MiXCR on the PCR reads and lists one entry per CDR3 protein. This sample carries 450,000 to 500,000 distinct CDR3 sequences, roughly an eighth of them seen once, and the ten largest clones take 5% to 6%. Here the sequenced sample was PBMCs from the stem cell graft donor, taken from the stem cell graft. These receptors originate from a human donor who donated a stem cell graft to a child with combined immunodeficiency.

This clonotype has at least ten counts. In DNA form, the CDR3 reads TGTGCCAGCAGCTTAGCGCGAGGGCGCATGAACACTGAAGCTTTCTTT. As protein: CASSLARGRMNTEAFF. This chain joins TRBV7-9 and TRBJ1-1; D not certain. The germline V and J ends were trimmed by 0 bases and 0 bases, with 11 bases remaining between them. The CDR3 contains 16 residues. Germline V gene data show CDR1 as SEHNR and CDR2 as FQNEAQ (reference sequence).

The table lists this clonotype with a few counts. V is TRBV27 and J is TRBJ2-5, with D possibly matching TRBD2 (6 bases). Looked up from germline, CDR1 is MNHEY and CDR2 is SMNVEV (reference sequence). Trimming took off 3 bases at V and 5 bases at J, with 13 bases between the two ends. CDR3 length: 14 amino acids. As DNA, the CDR3 is TGTGCCAGCAGTTTTGAGGCCGCGGGGGAGACCCAGTACTTC. Protein sequence: CASSFEAAGETQYF.

The CDR3 protein is CASSPFTGGGYEQYF. The CDR3 nucleotides are TGTGCCAGCAGCCCCTTCACAGGGGGCGGATACGAGCAGTACTTC. This rearrangement joins TRBV27 to TRBJ2-7; 9 nucleotides agree with TRBD1. CDR3 length equals 15 residues. The junction had 10 bases not matched to a gene; V was cut back by 6 bases and J by 4 bases. From germline, CDR1 is MNHEY and CDR2 SMNVEV (reference sequence).

The gene calls are TRBV5-1 and TRBJ2-7; the D is unclear. CDR3 length: 19 amino acids. Germline values: CDR1 SGHRS, CDR2 YFSETQ. V dropped 0 bases and J dropped 3 bases, with 25 bases sitting between them. DNA of the CDR3: TGCGCCAGCAGCTTGGATTGGCTAAATCGTGGACGGTCAGACTACGAGCAGTACTTC. This codes for CASSLDWLNRGRSDYEQYF.

This clonotype has more than one count but fewer than ten. This sequence joins TRBV6-1 and TRBJ1-1; D is perhaps TRBD1 (6 bases). Per germline, CDR1 MNHNS and CDR2 SASEGT. V gave up 7 bases and J gave up 0 bases, with 18 bases separating them. The CDR3 runs 16 residues. For the CDR3, the DNA is TGTGCCAGCACCCTGGACAGAGTGACCATGAACACTGAAGCTTTCTTT. Its translation is CASTLDRVTMNTEAFF.

This clonotype was observed a handful of times. The chain combines TRBV30 with TRBJ2-1; D unresolved. V gave up 1 base and J gave up 1 base, with 20 bases separating them. The CDR3 consists of 18 residues. Germline V CDR1 and CDR2: GTSNPN, SVGIG (reference sequence). The CDR3 spells CAWSGLEHPTPSYNEQFF. CDR3 in DNA: TGTGCCTGGAGTGGGTTGGAACACCCAACGCCTTCCTACAATGAGCAGTTCTTC.

The genes are TRBV29-1 and TRBJ2-3, with TRBD2 identical over 10 bases. This CDR3 is 14 amino acids long. The J segment lost 4 bases and the V segment lost 8 bases, leaving 9 bases of the junction unmatched. The germline V gene has CDR1 SQVTM and CDR2 ANQGSEA. The CDR3 sequence is CSLNLAGAADTQYF. In DNA, the CDR3 is TGCAGCTTGAACCTAGCGGGAGCTGCAGATACGCAGTATTTT.

This clonotype was picked up many times. The genes are TRBV20-1 and TRBJ2-7; D may match TRBD1 or TRBD2 (5 bases each). This CDR3 spans 17 amino acids. Trimming took off 2 bases at V and 1 base at J, with 21 bases between the two ends. Per the germline V gene, CDR1 is DFQATT and CDR2 is SNEGSKA (reference sequence). CDR3 amino acids: CSARRPGTILTSYEQYF. DNA for the CDR3: TGCAGTGCTAGACGTCCGGGGACGATTTTAACGTCCTACGAGCAGTACTTC.

This clonotype was detected only a few times. The gene calls are TRBV2 and TRBJ2-2, with a possible D match to TRBD2 (6 bases). Germline V gives CDR1 SNHLY, CDR2 FYNNEI. Deletions cut 4 bases from V and 0 bases from J, with 18 bases between. The CDR3 is made up of 18 amino acids. The CDR3 region is CASSGIRAGTSNTGELFF. CDR3 coding DNA: TGTGCCAGCAGTGGGATACGGGCGGGAACGTCGAACACCGGGGAGCTGTTTTTT.